The 6 T cell receptor beta chains given below trace back to one sample, sequenced in a study of blood T cell dynamics during melanoma immunotherapy. Produced via immunoSEQ multiplex PCR; TCRdb's table is partial and in-frame only. The sample includes under 11,000 clones, 83% of them seen just once. The time point was: pre-treatment baseline. Sequenced here: blood, sampled from a patient treated with checkpoint blockade. Source of these receptors: a human donor with melanoma.

This clone was observed a single time. The rearrangement links TRBV7-9 to TRBJ1-4; 7 positions agree with TRBD1. CDR1 is SEHNR and CDR2 is FQNEAQ in the germline V gene (reference sequence). The length of the CDR3 is 14 residues. J was trimmed by 7 bases and V by 5 bases; bases with no gene match: 7. CDR3 region: CASSPEGQTEKLFF. The CDR3 bases are TGTGCCAGCAGCCCAGAGGGACAGACTGAAAAACTGTTTTTT.

The V gene is TRBV7-9, the J gene TRBJ2-5; no firm D call. This CDR3 spans 14 amino acids. The germline V gene has CDR1 SEHNR and CDR2 FQNEAQ (reference sequence). V lost 1 base to trimming and J lost 1 base, with 7 bases between them. CDR3 amino acids: CASSLVVAQETQYF. The CDR3 DNA follows: TGTGCCAGCAGCTTAGTAGTGGCCCAAGAGACCCAGTACTTC.

The chain recombines TRBV7-2 with TRBJ1-2, with a possible D match to TRBD1 (5 bases). Trimming stripped 1 base from V and 7 bases from J, with 13 bases between. Per germline, CDR1 SGHTA and CDR2 FQGNSA. The length of the CDR3 is 14 residues. The DNA for the CDR3 is TGTGCCAGCAGCTTAGACTCGGCAGGGTCTGGCTACACCTTC. It is translated as CASSLDSAGSGYTF.

This chain uses TRBV10-3 with TRBJ1-5; TRBD1 matches 9 bases. The J segment lost 10 bases and the V segment lost 3 bases, leaving 7 bases of the junction unmatched. Germline V gives CDR1 ENHRY, CDR2 SYGVKD. The CDR3 loop spans 14 amino acids. The CDR3 loop is CAISDAWTGEPQHF. CDR3 DNA: TGTGCCATCAGTGACGCATGGACAGGGGAACCCCAGCATTTT.

The rearrangement uses TRBV28 and TRBJ1-3, with TRBD1 identical over 9 bases. Unmatched junction bases numbered 13, after V lost 5 bases and J lost 2 bases. Germline values: CDR1 MDHEN, CDR2 SYDVKM. The CDR3 is made up of 18 amino acids. The CDR3 nucleotides are TGTGCCAGCAGTCCGGCCCGGGGACGGACAGGGGCTGGAAACACCATATATTTT. This gives the protein CASSPARGRTGAGNTIYF.

CDR3 DNA sequence: TGTGCCAGCTCAGGACAGAGCTCCTACGAGCAGTACGTC. The encoded protein is CASSGQSSYEQYV. This sequence joins TRBV18 and TRBJ2-7; D perhaps matches TRBD1 (6 bases). The V end lost 5 bases, the J end lost 0 bases, and 8 bases lay between the germline ends. The germline gives CDR1 KGHSH, CDR2 LQKENI. The CDR3 runs to 13 residues.